Each of the 24 T cell receptor beta chains below was sequenced from the same sample in a study of T cells in tumors after PD-1 blockade. Generated by immunoSEQ multiplex PCR, the TCRdb table keeps only in-frame clones and is missing some. The sample has 7,000 to 9,500 clones, around 74% seen once. The material was tumor tissue, obtained after anti-PD-1 treatment. These receptors all stem from a human donor with basal cell carcinoma.

The rearrangement links TRBV15 to TRBJ1-4; TRBD1 matches 7 bases. Germline CDR1 is LNHNV and CDR2 is YYDKDF (reference sequence). The CDR3 consists of 15 residues. J lost 3 bases, V lost 4 bases, and 5 bases had no gene match. CDR3 sequence: CATSIRQGPNEKLFF. CDR3 in DNA: TGTGCCACCAGCATAAGACAGGGTCCTAATGAAAAACTGTTTTTT. Combining the CDR3 with reference TRBV15 and TRBJ1-4 gives the whole variable domain DAMVIQNPRYQVTQFGKPVTLSCSQTLNHNVMYWYQQKSSQAPKLLFHYYDKDFNNEADTPDNFQSRRPNTSFCFLDIRSPGLGDTAMYLCATSIRQGPNEKLFFGSGTQLSVL.

This rearrangement joins TRBV9 to TRBJ1-5; a weak D match, TRBD1 (5 bases). Germline CDR1 reads SGDLS; CDR2 reads YYNGEE. V lost 0 bases to trimming and J lost 0 bases, with 7 bases between them. The CDR3 has 15 amino acids. CDR3 sequence reads: CASSVEGNSNQPQHF. The CDR3 bases are TGTGCCAGCAGCGTAGAGGGGAATAGCAATCAGCCCCAGCATTTT.

The V call is TRBV6-5, the J call TRBJ2-7, with TRBD2 identical over 8 bases. This CDR3 is 15 amino acids long. V gave up 6 bases and J gave up 3 bases; unmatched junction bases: 10. Per the germline V gene, CDR1 is MNHEY and CDR2 is SVGAGI. CDR3 nucleotide sequence: TGTGCCAGCAGCCACCAAACTAGCGGATACTACGAGCAGTACTTC. This gives the protein CASSHQTSGYYEQYF.

V gene TRBV7-2 combines with J gene TRBJ2-7; 7 nucleotides match TRBD2. The J segment lost 1 base and the V segment lost 5 bases, leaving 5 bases of the junction unmatched. This CDR3 spans 14 amino acids. In germline, CDR1 is SGHTA, CDR2 FQGNSA. Here the CDR3 reads CASSPTSFSYEQYF. The DNA for the CDR3 is TGTGCCAGCAGCCCGACTAGCTTTTCCTACGAGCAGTACTTC.

The V gene is TRBV3-1 (or the pseudogene TRBV3-2), the J gene TRBJ1-6; 11 nucleotides align to TRBD1. The CDR3 is made up of 16 amino acids. The V gene end was trimmed by 3 bases and the J gene end by 10 bases; junction bases not matched to a gene: 8. Germline V gene data show CDR1 as LGHDT and CDR2 as YNNKEL (reference sequence). The CDR3 nucleotides are TGTGCCAGCAGCCACGCCTCCGGGACAGGGGGATCACCCCTCCACTTT. It specifies CASSHASGTGGSPLHF.

The chain has TRBV19 and TRBJ1-1; D remains unclear. Germline V lookup: CDR1 LNHDA, CDR2 SQIVND (reference sequence). The length of the CDR3 is 13 residues. Trimming took off 0 bases at V and 4 bases at J, with 6 bases between the two ends. In DNA form, the CDR3 reads TGTGCCAGTAGTATAGAGCAAGGCACTGAAGCTTTCTTT. Translating gives CASSIEQGTEAFF.

V gene TRBV7-2 combines with J gene TRBJ2-3; D may be TRBD1 (5 bases). From germline, CDR1 is SGHTA and CDR2 FQGNSA. CDR3 length: 15 residues. Trimming removed 3 bases from V and 1 base from J, with 11 bases in between. The CDR3 sequence: CASSFRAGRTDTQYF. CDR3 DNA sequence: TGTGCCAGCAGCTTTAGGGCAGGGCGCACAGATACGCAGTATTTT.

This clone was observed a few times. This chain connects TRBV6-2 or TRBV6-3 to TRBJ1-2; D unclear. V lost 0 bases and J 6 bases, leaving 8 bases between the germline ends. The CDR3 spans 13 residues. Germline values: CDR1 MNHEY, CDR2 SVGEGT. CDR3 protein: CASSYSGGHGYTF. The CDR3 region has the DNA TGTGCCAGCAGTTACTCCGGAGGGCATGGCTACACCTTC.

The CDR3 here is CASSQDLGLTNEKLFF. CDR3 nucleotide sequence: TGTGCCAGCAGCCAAGATCTGGGACTCACTAATGAAAAACTGTTTTTT. The rearrangement joins TRBV3-1 (or the pseudogene TRBV3-2) to TRBJ1-4; TRBD1 might be the D (5 bases). Between the trimmed V and J ends, which lost 0 bases and 2 bases, there was a span of 10 bases. Germline CDR1 LGHDT, CDR2 YNNKEL (reference sequence). This CDR3 is 16 amino acids long.

This sequence joins TRBV2 and TRBJ1-6, with 10 bases that match TRBD1. The CDR3 covers 14 residues. Germline CDR1 is SNHLY and CDR2 is FYNNEI. V was pared by 10 bases and J by 8 bases, with 8 bases of the junction left unmatched. The CDR3 loop reads CATQADRGHSPLHF. The CDR3 bases are TGTGCCACCCAGGCCGACAGGGGGCATTCACCCCTCCACTTT.

The chain combines TRBV4-1 with TRBJ2-1; 12 bases are shared with TRBD2. Trimming took 3 bases from V and 5 from J; bases not matched to a gene: 5. The CDR3 length is 16 residues. Germline CDR1 is MGHRA and CDR2 is YSYEKL. The CDR3 is CASSQTSGGPNNEQFF. The CDR3 nucleotides are TGCGCCAGCAGCCAGACTAGCGGGGGCCCGAACAATGAGCAGTTCTTC.

The chain uses TRBV6-5 and TRBJ2-7; 7 positions agree with TRBD1. CDR1 is MNHEY and CDR2 is SVGAGI in the germline V gene. Unmatched junction bases numbered 3, after V lost 0 bases and J lost 1 base. The CDR3 is 15 amino acids. CDR3: CASSYSGDRSYEQYF. CDR3 coding DNA: TGTGCCAGCAGTTACTCCGGGGACAGATCCTACGAGCAGTACTTC.

V usage is TRBV5-1 and J usage is TRBJ2-7; no clear D gene. Trimming left V 6 bases short and J 1 base short, with 5 bases between. The CDR3 runs to 11 residues. Looked up from germline, CDR1 is SGHRS and CDR2 is YFSETQ. The DNA of the CDR3 is TGCGCCAGCACCGGATCCTACGAGCAGTACTTC. This gives the protein CASTGSYEQYF.

The V gene is TRBV6-1, the J gene TRBJ2-5; tentatively, D is TRBD2 (6 bases). V lost 0 bases to trimming and J lost 1 base, with 15 bases between them. CDR3 size: 17 residues. CDR1 and CDR2 from the germline V gene are MNHNS and SASEGT. CDR3 DNA: TGTGCCAGCAGTGAAGCGGGGGGATGGGGCTTCCAAGAGACCCAGTACTTC. Protein sequence: CASSEAGGWGFQETQYF.

This sequence joins TRBV25-1 and TRBJ2-1; possible D gene TRBD2, 6 bases. Per germline, CDR1 MGHDK and CDR2 SYGVNS. This CDR3 comprises 10 residues. V lost 6 bases to trimming and J lost 10 bases, with 7 bases between them. The CDR3 is CASREGEQFF. DNA of the CDR3: TGTGCCAGCAGGGAGGGCGAGCAGTTCTTC. The variable domain in full, completed from reference TRBV25-1 and TRBJ2-1, reads EADIYQTPRYLVIGTGKKITLECSQTMGHDKMYWYQQDPGMELHLIHYSYGVNSTEKGDLSSESTVSRIRTEHFPLTLESARPSHTSQYLCASREGEQFFGPGTRLTVL.

The chain joins TRBV3-1 (or the pseudogene TRBV3-2) to TRBJ2-5, with D unresolved. The CDR3 spans 14 residues. V gave up 2 bases and J gave up 0 bases, with 7 bases separating them. Germline V gene lookup returns CDR1 LGHDT and CDR2 YNNKEL (reference sequence). CDR3 region: CASSQRVDQETQYF. The CDR3 bases are TGTGCCAGCAGCCAACGGGTAGACCAAGAGACCCAGTACTTC.

This chain connects TRBV19 to TRBJ2-7; D possibly uses TRBD1 or TRBD2 (6 bases each). The germline V gene has CDR1 LNHDA and CDR2 SQIVND (reference sequence). V lost 2 bases and J 3 bases, leaving 14 bases between the germline ends. The CDR3 is 15 amino acids. CDR3 sequence: CASSIRPGASYEQYF. The CDR3 DNA reads TGTGCCAGTAGTATAAGGCCGGGGGCAAGCTACGAGCAGTACTTC.

This chain links TRBV5-1 with TRBJ2-2; perhaps TRBD1 as D (7 bases). This CDR3 has 13 residues. Between the trimmed V and J ends, which lost 3 bases and 7 bases, there was a span of 10 bases. The germline CDR1 and CDR2 sequences are SGHRS and YFSETQ. CDR3: CASSSRGDGELFF. CDR3 DNA sequence: TGCGCCAGCAGCTCCAGGGGGGACGGGGAGCTGTTTTTT.

The chain carries TRBV15 and TRBJ1-2, with a possible D match to TRBD1 (5 bases). Germline V gene lookup returns CDR1 LNHNV and CDR2 YYDKDF (reference sequence). CDR3 length equals 16 residues. Trimming stripped 1 base from V and 2 bases from J, with 14 bases between. CDR3 amino acids: CATSRVRGPQNYGYTF. The CDR3 DNA follows: TGTGCCACCAGCAGAGTTCGGGGACCGCAGAACTATGGCTACACCTTC.

V usage is TRBV15 and J usage is TRBJ2-7; no reliable D call. The CDR3 has 15 residues. Germline V gene lookup returns CDR1 LNHNV and CDR2 YYDKDF (reference sequence). V was cut by 1 base and J by 7 bases, with 17 bases left in between. The CDR3 bases are TGTGCCACCAGCAGAGGAGACAACGCGGTAGAAGAGCAGTACTTC. Protein product: CATSRGDNAVEEQYF.

A few counts support this clone. The CDR3 sequence is CASSPQGASYEQYF. The CDR3 DNA reads TGTGCCAGTAGCCCTCAGGGGGCCTCCTACGAGCAGTACTTC. The gene calls are TRBV19 and TRBJ2-7; 8 bases agree with TRBD1. CDR3 length equals 14 residues. Germline CDR1 LNHDA, CDR2 SQIVND (reference sequence). J gave up 0 bases and V 6 bases, and 4 bases lay outside the gene matches.

This sequence joins TRBV24-1 and TRBJ1-5; weak D call: TRBD1 (5 bases). V lost 2 bases to trimming and J lost 9 bases, with 10 bases between them. From germline, CDR1 is KGHDR and CDR2 SFDVKD. This CDR3 has 13 residues. CDR3 bases: TGTGCCACCAGTGATTCTTGGGGGGGGCCCCAGCATTTT. Translated, it gives CATSDSWGGPQHF.

CDR3 sequence (DNA): TGTGCCAGTAGTATAGGGCCCGGGAGCGACTATGGCTACACCTTC. Residues: CASSIGPGSDYGYTF. This chain joins TRBV19 and TRBJ1-2, with no clear D. CDR1 LNHDA and CDR2 SQIVND come from the germline V gene (reference sequence). The V and J ends lost 1 base and 3 bases respectively, with 12 bases between them. This CDR3 contains 15 residues.

This clone has a handful of counts. The chain carries TRBV10-3 and TRBJ1-3; 7 nucleotides agree with TRBD1. Germline CDR1 ENHRY, CDR2 SYGVKD. The CDR3 consists of 14 residues. The junction had 6 bases not matched to a gene; V was cut back by 8 bases and J by 2 bases. The CDR3: CAIQSQGAGNTIYF. CDR3 coding DNA: TGTGCCATCCAATCTCAGGGGGCTGGAAACACCATATATTTT.